One and the same sample provided the 14 T cell receptor beta chains below, sequenced in a study of blood T cell repertoires in COVID-19. Sequencing was performed with immunoSEQ multiplex PCR; in TCRdb, only in-frame clones are kept and a portion is missing. Of roughly 60,000 clones in the sample, approximately 81% were seen once. The sequencing input was peripheral blood. Receptors were obtained from a man aged 55 to 70 with COVID-19, enrolled during active disease.

V usage is TRBV5-1 and J usage is TRBJ2-7; 11 bases fit TRBD1. The junction had 7 bases not matched to a gene; V was cut back by 5 bases and J by 3 bases. There are 15 residues in the CDR3. Germline V gives CDR1 SGHRS, CDR2 YFSETQ. CDR3 in DNA: TGCGCCAGCAGACAAGGACAGGGGGCAAGCTACGAGCAGTACTTC. Protein sequence: CASRQGQGASYEQYF.

This clone was counted between two and nine times. This chain uses TRBV19 with TRBJ1-2, with no clear D. Trimming cost V 3 bases and J 1 base, with 6 bases left between them. Germline-derived CDR1 and CDR2 are LNHDA and SQIVND (reference sequence). CDR3 length: 13 amino acids. The CDR3 reads CASSIAVNYGYTF. In DNA form, the CDR3 reads TGTGCCAGTAGTATCGCGGTTAACTATGGCTACACCTTC.

The chain employs TRBV24-1 and TRBJ1-5; D possibly corresponds to TRBD1 (5 bases). Germline assignment: CDR1 KGHDR and CDR2 SFDVKD. The CDR3 sequence is 17 residues long. V lost 4 bases, J lost 0 bases, and 15 bases lay in between. In DNA form, the CDR3 reads TGTGCCACCAGTGAGAGGGACTGGCGGGATAGCAATCAGCCCCAGCATTTT. It is translated as CATSERDWRDSNQPQHF.

The chain links TRBV4-2 to TRBJ2-3, with TRBD1 matching 7 bases. Germline CDR1 LGHNA, CDR2 YNFKEQ. V was clipped by 4 bases and J by 5 bases; unmatched bases: 6. This CDR3 contains 14 residues. This CDR3 reads CASSRTGEEDTQYF. For the CDR3, the DNA is TGTGCCAGCAGCCGGACAGGTGAGGAAGATACGCAGTATTTT.

This chain uses TRBV18 with TRBJ2-1, with D possibly TRBD2 on 5 matching bases. CDR1 is KGHSH, CDR2 LQKENI, per germline. The CDR3 is 11 amino acids. Trimming pared 5 bases from V and 12 bases from J, leaving 11 bases between. CDR3 sequence reads: CASSSTGGQFF. The CDR3 DNA follows: TGTGCCAGCTCATCGACCGGAGGGCAGTTCTTC.

The genes are TRBV11-3 and TRBJ2-1; TRBD1 aligns across 7 bases. In germline, CDR1 is SGHNT, CDR2 YENEEA. The trim removed 6 bases at V and 4 bases at J, leaving 9 bases unmatched. The CDR3 runs to 15 residues. CDR3 nucleotide sequence: TGTGCCAGCAGTCCCCAGGGGGACGTTTACAATGAGCAGTTCTTC. This encodes CASSPQGDVYNEQFF.

The chain employs TRBV19 and TRBJ1-2, with D unclear. Trimming pared 3 bases from V and 2 bases from J, leaving 19 bases between. The length of the CDR3 is 17 residues. Germline V CDR1 and CDR2: LNHDA, SQIVND (reference sequence). DNA for the CDR3: TGTGCCAGTAGTATGGCCGGGAGACGGATTCTAAACTATGGCTACACCTTC. Protein product: CASSMAGRRILNYGYTF. Filled out from reference TRBV19 and TRBJ1-2, the complete variable domain reads DGGITQSPKYLFRKEGQNVTLSCEQNLNHDAMYWYRQDPGQGLRLIYYSQIVNDFQKGDIAEGYSVSREKKESFPLTVTSAQKNPTAFYLCASSMAGRRILNYGYTFGSGTRLTVV.

The chain is built from TRBV12-3 or TRBV12-4 and TRBJ1-1; D ambiguous. CDR3 length: 13 amino acids. Trimming pared 8 bases from V and 4 bases from J, leaving 14 bases between. In DNA, the CDR3 is TGTGCCAGCCGGGAAGGTATTGGCACTGAAGCTTTCTTT. It translates to CASREGIGTEAFF.

This clone has a handful of counts. This sequence joins TRBV10-3 and TRBJ2-5; D is undetermined. CDR3 length: 14 residues. Germline-derived CDR1 and CDR2 are ENHRY and SYGVKD. V lost 3 bases to trimming and J lost 2 bases, with 10 bases between them. Written as DNA, the CDR3 is TGTGCCATCAGTGACCAGTCAGCGCAAGAGACCCAGTACTTC. Amino acid sequence: CAISDQSAQETQYF.

This chain connects TRBV3-1 (or the pseudogene TRBV3-2) to TRBJ2-3, with D unclear. This CDR3 has 13 amino acids. Between the trimmed V and J ends, which lost 1 base and 1 base, there was a span of 3 bases. Germline CDR1 is LGHDT and CDR2 is YNNKEL (reference sequence). In DNA form, the CDR3 reads TGTGCCAGCAGCCAAGGAGGCACAGATACGCAGTATTTT. Translating it yields CASSQGGTDTQYF.

V and J are TRBV4-2 and TRBJ1-2; the match to TRBD1 covers 12 bases. V was pared by 3 bases and J by 8 bases, with 4 bases of the junction left unmatched. CDR3 length equals 14 residues. Germline V gives CDR1 LGHNA, CDR2 YNFKEQ. The CDR3 reads CASSQGQGAEGYTF. CDR3 nucleotide sequence: TGTGCCAGCAGCCAGGGACAGGGGGCGGAGGGCTACACCTTC.

The chain joins TRBV11-2 to TRBJ2-5; 14 nucleotides align to TRBD2. Germline CDR1 reads SGHAT; CDR2 reads FQNNGV. V shed 4 bases, J shed 2 bases, and the junction held 3 bases outside the gene matches. The CDR3 sequence is 16 residues long. DNA for the CDR3: TGTGCCAGCAGCTCAAGACTAGCGGGGGGGCAAGAGACCCAGTACTTC. Its protein is CASSSRLAGGQETQYF.

This clone was observed a single time. The V gene is TRBV3-1 (or the pseudogene TRBV3-2), the J gene TRBJ1-1; D perhaps matches TRBD1 (5 bases). CDR3 length equals 14 residues. CDR1 and CDR2 (germline): LGHDT, YNNKEL (reference sequence). The V and J ends lost 7 bases and 2 bases respectively, with 14 bases between them. Here the CDR3 reads CASTARDSNTEAFF. The CDR3 DNA reads as TGTGCCAGCACCGCCCGTGACAGTAACACTGAAGCTTTCTTT.

The chain couples TRBV5-4 to TRBJ1-2, with TRBD1 as a possible D gene (5 bases). The CDR3 is 16 amino acids. The ends were cut back, 1 base at V and 4 bases at J, with 17 bases in the middle. From germline, CDR1 is SGHNT and CDR2 YYREEE (reference sequence). The CDR3 region is CASSLNNPGEGYGYTF. The CDR3, as DNA: TGTGCCAGCAGCTTGAACAATCCGGGGGAGGGCTATGGCTACACCTTC.